What follows are 30 T cell receptor beta chains derived from one specimen sequenced in a study of T cells in Graves' hyperthyroidism and ophthalmopathy. There were TCR beta CDR3 regions amplified from RNA transcripts. HTBI primers were used for first-round RT-PCR of the TCR CDR3. A single record per CDR3 protein comes from TCRdb applying MiXCR to the multiplex PCR reads. Of about 290,000 distinct CDR3 sequences listed, approximately 15% are singletons. Sample: blood. These receptors were obtained from a man aged 30 to 45 with Graves' hyperthyroidism.

This clonotype came up a few times. The chain is built from TRBV5-1 and TRBJ2-1; D might be TRBD2 (5 bases). Germline CDR1 and CDR2: SGHRS and YFSETQ. V lost 6 bases and J 7 bases, leaving 17 bases between the germline ends. CDR3 size: 14 residues. CDR3 in amino acids: CASNRDPSWNEQFF. CDR3 sequence (DNA): TGCGCCAGCAACCGGGATCCGTCATGGAATGAGCAGTTCTTC.

This clonotype was observed many times. The genes are TRBV10-3 and TRBJ2-7; 9 positions match TRBD1. The CDR3 sequence is 17 residues long. After removal of 3 bases from V and 7 bases from J, the junction contained 16 bases not matched to a gene. The V gene's germline CDR1 is ENHRY and CDR2 SYGVKD. Written as DNA, the CDR3 is TGTGCCATCAGTGACCCGACGGTAACAGGGGGCCTACGAGAGCAGTACTTC. It specifies CAISDPTVTGGLREQYF.

This clonotype was counted many times. The chain combines TRBV15 with TRBJ2-4; D tentatively reads TRBD1 or TRBD2 (5 bases each). From germline, CDR1 is LNHNV and CDR2 YYDKDF (reference sequence). CDR3 length equals 21 residues. V lost 3 bases and J 3 bases, leaving 30 bases between the germline ends. This chain's CDR3 is CATSSPYLGDQAGLIKNIQYF. In DNA, the CDR3 is TGTGCCACCAGCAGCCCATACCTTGGGGACCAGGCAGGGCTTATCAAAAACATTCAGTACTTC.

V usage is TRBV12-5 and J usage is TRBJ1-5; D is unclear. This CDR3 is 16 amino acids long. The V end was cut by 1 base, the J end by 0 bases, with 10 bases between. Per germline, CDR1 LGHNT and CDR2 FRNRAP. The CDR3 loop reads CASGLGTRDSNQPQHF. The CDR3 DNA follows: TGTGCTAGTGGTTTGGGGACCCGGGATAGCAATCAGCCCCAGCATTTT.

This clonotype was counted only a few times. The V and J genes are TRBV5-1 and TRBJ1-1; maybe TRBD1 (6 bases). Germline values: CDR1 SGHRS, CDR2 YFSETQ. The CDR3 has 15 residues. V lost 1 base, J lost 1 base, and 11 bases lay in between. Written as DNA, the CDR3 is TGCGCCAGCAGCTTGACAGGGCAGGAGAACACTGAAGCTTTCTTT. Translation: CASSLTGQENTEAFF.

There are many counts of this clonotype. The chain combines TRBV29-1 with TRBJ2-1; the D call may be TRBD1 or TRBD2 (5 bases each). CDR1 is SQVTM and CDR2 is ANQGSEA in the germline V gene. The CDR3 loop spans 13 amino acids. Between the trimmed V and J ends, which lost 4 bases and 4 bases, there was a span of 11 bases. CDR3 bases: TGCAGCGTTGGAACAGGAGGATACAATGAGCAGTTCTTC. Protein product: CSVGTGGYNEQFF.

This clonotype was observed a few times. The V gene is TRBV12-3 or TRBV12-4, the J gene TRBJ1-6, with unresolved D. The CDR3 extends over 13 amino acids. V was trimmed by 1 base and J by 10 bases, leaving 8 bases between them. The CDR3 nucleotides are TGTGCCAGCAGTTTAGATGGGGAATCACCCCTCCACTTT. This sequence encodes CASSLDGESPLHF.

This clonotype was observed a few times. CDR3 DNA sequence: TGTGCCTGGAGTGTAGCTAGCGGGGAGACCCAGTACTTC. It specifies CAWSVASGETQYF. V gene TRBV30 combines with J gene TRBJ2-5; TRBD2 matches at 8 bases. The CDR3 is 13 residues long. J gave up 5 bases and V 0 bases, and 2 bases lay outside the gene matches. Germline CDR1 GTSNPN, CDR2 SVGIG (reference sequence).

This clonotype was counted ten times or more. The genes are TRBV5-1 and TRBJ1-3; D not certain. V was clipped by 3 bases and J by 0 bases, with 7 bases between them. Germline loops: CDR1 SGHRS, CDR2 YFSETQ. CDR3 length: 14 amino acids. This CDR3 is CASSSESSGNTIYF. For the CDR3, the DNA is TGCGCCAGCAGCTCCGAGAGCTCTGGAAACACCATATATTTT. Full variable domain (outside the CDR3, taken from reference TRBV5-1 and TRBJ1-3): KAGVTQTPRYLIKTRGQQVTLSCSPISGHRSVSWYQQTPGQGLQFLFEYFSETQRNKGNFPGRFSGRQFSNSRSEMNVSTLELGDSALYLCASSSESSGNTIYFGEGSWLTVV.

V is TRBV5-1 and J is TRBJ1-1; a possible D gene is TRBD1 (5 bases). The CDR3 extends over 17 amino acids. Germline-derived CDR1 and CDR2 are SGHRS and YFSETQ. V gave up 8 bases and J gave up 4 bases, with 27 bases separating them. CDR3 loop: CARRSHPVLRGGTEAFF. Written as DNA, the CDR3 is TGCGCCAGGAGGTCACATCCGGTCCTCCGCGGGGGCACTGAAGCTTTCTTT.

This clonotype was seen only a few times. The rearrangement uses TRBV5-1 and TRBJ2-6, with a possible D match to TRBD2 (5 bases). Germline CDR1 reads SGHRS; CDR2 reads YFSETQ. V gave up 2 bases and J gave up 2 bases, with 11 bases separating them. This CDR3 is 16 amino acids long. CDR3 sequence reads: CASSFWRRTGANVLTF. The CDR3, as DNA: TGCGCCAGCAGCTTTTGGCGGAGGACTGGGGCCAACGTCCTGACTTTC.

Many counts were recorded for this clonotype. V and J are TRBV11-3 and TRBJ2-3; possibly TRBD1 for D (6 bases). The ends were cut back, 2 bases at V and 4 bases at J, with 10 bases in the middle. The CDR3 totals 14 residues. Germline CDR1 is SGHNT and CDR2 is YENEEA. Written as DNA, the CDR3 is TGTGCCAGCAGCTTATTCGCAGGGGCAGATACGCAGTATTTT. Translated: CASSLFAGADTQYF. The variable domain in full, completed from reference TRBV11-3 and TRBJ2-3, reads EAGVVQSPRYKIIEKKQPVAFWCNPISGHNTLYWYLQNLGQGPELLIRYENEEAVDDSQLPKDRFSAERLKGVDSTLKIQPAELGDSAVYLCASSLFAGADTQYFGPGTRLTVL.

There are many counts of this clonotype. This chain links TRBV19 with TRBJ1-1; D may be TRBD1 (6 bases). There are 13 residues in the CDR3. Germline-derived CDR1 and CDR2 are LNHDA and SQIVND (reference sequence). V shed 4 bases and J shed 3 bases, with 9 bases lying between them. This chain's CDR3 is CASSTQGHTEAFF. The CDR3 region has the DNA TGTGCCAGTAGTACCCAGGGGCACACTGAAGCTTTCTTT.

This clonotype occurred many times. The chain links TRBV6-1 to TRBJ1-4; D remains unclear. V lost 5 bases to trimming and J lost 0 bases, with 10 bases between them. Germline CDR1 reads MNHNS; CDR2 reads SASEGT. This CDR3 has 15 residues. CDR3 sequence (DNA): TGTGCCAGCAGTTCGCGTCGAACAACTAATGAAAAACTGTTTTTT. It specifies CASSSRRTTNEKLFF.

With respect to this clonotype: A much larger clone lies one base from this, so it may be a read error. The V call is TRBV5-5, the J call TRBJ2-5; TRBD1 is a possible D gene (7 bases). The V gene's germline CDR1 is SGHKS and CDR2 YYEKEE (reference sequence). The CDR3 has 15 amino acids. Trimming shortened V by 0 bases and J by 7 bases, and 16 bases separated the two germline ends. CDR3 sequence (DNA): TGTGCCAGCAGCTTGGTTACGGGGGCAGGGGGGACCCAGTACTTC. Translated, it gives CASSLVTGAGGTQYF.

V usage is TRBV3-1 and J usage is TRBJ2-3; the D gene is possibly TRBD2 (6 bases). Per germline, CDR1 LGHDT and CDR2 YNNKEL (reference sequence). V was cut by 6 bases and J by 3 bases, with 16 bases left in between. The CDR3 extends over 15 amino acids. The CDR3 sequence is CASRPRLEPTDTQYF. In nucleotides, the CDR3 is TGTGCCAGCAGACCTCGACTAGAGCCTACAGATACGCAGTATTTT.

Only a few counts were recorded for this clonotype. A read error is possible here, since a much larger clone lies one base away. The J gene is TRBJ2-7, the V gene TRBV11-2, with 7 bases matching TRBD2. The CDR3 has 17 amino acids. Germline V gene lookup returns CDR1 SGHAT and CDR2 FQNNGV. The CDR3 sequence is CASSLDMGEGLLSERYF. The CDR3 DNA sequence: TGTGCCAGCAGCTTAGATATGGGGGAGGGCCTTCTAAGCGAGCGGTACTTC.

Here the CDR3 DNA reads TGCAGTGCTACCCTTCGGGTAGCGGGAGGGTCCGAGCAGTACTTC. Translating gives CSATLRVAGGSEQYF. V gene TRBV20-1 combines with J gene TRBJ2-7; 11 bases map to TRBD2. V shed 4 bases and J 6 bases; nucleotides not matched to a gene: 11. Germline V gene lookup returns CDR1 DFQATT and CDR2 SNEGSKA (reference sequence). The CDR3 runs 15 residues.

The chain couples TRBV4-1 to TRBJ2-1; 10 nucleotides line up with TRBD1. Per the germline V gene, CDR1 is MGHRA and CDR2 is YSYEKL. V lost 0 bases, J lost 7 bases, and 6 bases stayed unmatched. This CDR3 spans 16 amino acids. The chain's CDR3 is CASSQDPRTGGNEQFF. The CDR3 DNA reads as TGCGCCAGCAGCCAAGATCCCCGGACAGGGGGGAATGAGCAGTTCTTC.

This clonotype was observed at least ten times. This chain connects TRBV7-9 to TRBJ2-5; 12 bases match TRBD2. Germline V gene data show CDR1 as SEHNR and CDR2 as FQNEAQ (reference sequence). V lost 5 bases and J lost 2; bases outside the gene matches: 6. This CDR3 is 16 amino acids long. The CDR3 DNA reads TGTGCCAGCAGCACGGGACTAGCGGGTCCTCAAGAGACCCAGTACTTC. Encoded protein: CASSTGLAGPQETQYF.

This clonotype was seen more than once but under ten times. The CDR3 sequence is CASSPGTAFTEAFF. DNA of the CDR3: TGCGCCAGCAGCCCCGGGACCGCTTTCACTGAAGCTTTCTTT. The chain couples TRBV5-1 to TRBJ1-1; TRBD1 is a possible D gene (5 bases). With 4 bases removed from V and 4 bases from J, the gap between germline ends came to 14 bases. Germline V gene lookup returns CDR1 SGHRS and CDR2 YFSETQ. The CDR3 is 14 amino acids. Drawing the rest from reference TRBV5-1 and TRBJ1-1, the complete variable domain is KAGVTQTPRYLIKTRGQQVTLSCSPISGHRSVSWYQQTPGQGLQFLFEYFSETQRNKGNFPGRFSGRQFSNSRSEMNVSTLELGDSALYLCASSPGTAFTEAFFGQGTRLTVV.

This clonotype was seen repeatedly, ten times or more. The J gene is TRBJ1-1, the V gene TRBV7-2, with D possibly being TRBD1 (6 bases). The CDR3 is 12 amino acids. Trimming pared 3 bases from V and 10 bases from J, leaving 12 bases between. Germline-derived CDR1 and CDR2 are SGHTA and FQGNSA. For the CDR3, the DNA is TGTGCCAGCAGCTTCAACAGAGGGGGAGCTTTCTTT. Its protein product is CASSFNRGGAFF.

V and J are TRBV27 and TRBJ1-4; perhaps TRBD1 as D (5 bases). Trimming removed 1 base at V and 0 bases at J, with 27 bases between. Germline assignment: CDR1 MNHEY and CDR2 SMNVEV (reference sequence). The CDR3 totals 22 residues. The CDR3 coding sequence is TGTGCCAGCAGTTTATTCCATATAGGCAATCGACGGGGGAATGCAACTAATGAAAAACTGTTTTTT. This codes for CASSLFHIGNRRGNATNEKLFF.

This clonotype was seen many times. The V and J genes are TRBV7-2 and TRBJ2-7; 8 nucleotides agree with TRBD1. The germline CDR1 and CDR2 sequences are SGHTA and FQGNSA. Losses at the gene ends were 2 bases for V and 7 bases for J; bases not matched to a gene: 10. This CDR3 is built from 15 residues. CDR3 in DNA: TGTGCCAGCAGCTTACGGACAGGGTCGATTGTAGAGCAGTACTTC. Translation: CASSLRTGSIVEQYF.

This clonotype was seen a handful of times. This chain uses TRBV6-1 with TRBJ2-7; D perhaps matches TRBD1 (5 bases). CDR1 and CDR2 from the germline V gene are MNHNS and SASEGT. The CDR3 runs 13 residues. The V and J ends lost 2 bases and 6 bases respectively, with 11 bases between them. The CDR3 is CASSELWGSEQYF. The CDR3 nucleotides read TGTGCCAGCAGTGAATTGTGGGGCTCCGAGCAGTACTTC.

With respect to this clonotype: This may arise from a read error, as a much more abundant clone is one base away. The J gene is TRBJ1-2, the V gene TRBV2; D possibly corresponds to TRBD1 (5 bases). CDR1 is SNHLY and CDR2 is FYNNEI in the germline V gene. This CDR3 region has 15 residues. This chain's CDR3 is CACSETFGTHYGYTF. CDR3 bases: TGTGCCTGCAGTGAAACCTTTGGGACGCACTATGGCTACACCTTC.

This clonotype was detected only a few times. J is TRBJ2-1 and V is TRBV5-1; the match to TRBD2 covers 9 bases. The CDR3 totals 14 residues. Trimming at V came to 6 bases and at J to 7 bases, leaving 8 bases not matched to a gene. From germline, CDR1 is SGHRS and CDR2 YFSETQ. The chain's CDR3 is CASNSGRGGNEQFF. The CDR3 DNA follows: TGCGCCAGCAATAGCGGGAGAGGTGGAAATGAGCAGTTCTTC.

This clonotype has more than one count but fewer than ten. V and J are TRBV20-1 and TRBJ2-1, with D perhaps matching TRBD2 (5 bases). V shed 4 bases and J shed 4 bases, with 17 bases lying between them. Germline loops: CDR1 DFQATT, CDR2 SNEGSKA (reference sequence). The length of the CDR3 is 15 residues. The CDR3 nucleotides are TGCAGTGCTAACCCCCCGCAAACTAGGTACAATGAGCAGTTCTTC. Residues: CSANPPQTRYNEQFF.

This clonotype was counted at least ten times. V usage is TRBV10-3 and J usage is TRBJ2-5; D ambiguous. Trimming pared 6 bases from V and 2 bases from J, leaving 4 bases between. Germline V lookup: CDR1 ENHRY, CDR2 SYGVKD. The CDR3 covers 11 residues. The CDR3 sequence: CAIRGQETQYF. CDR3 nucleotides: TGTGCCATCAGAGGACAAGAGACCCAGTACTTC.

This clonotype was seen only a few times. The V call is TRBV6-1, the J call TRBJ2-7; D is possibly TRBD1 or TRBD2 (6 bases each). The V end was cut by 5 bases, the J end by 7 bases, with 21 bases between. CDR1 is MNHNS and CDR2 is SASEGT in the germline V gene. The CDR3 runs 15 residues. The CDR3 reads CASSPRGGSGLEQYF. DNA for the CDR3: TGTGCCAGCAGTCCACGAGGGGGTAGCGGACTTGAGCAGTACTTC.